These 8 T cell receptor beta chains were sequenced from one sample in a study of PD-L1 blockade in urothelial cancer. The table came from immunoSEQ multiplex PCR; TCRdb's copy has only in-frame clones and leaves some out. Here the sample spans around 66,000 clones, almost 90% being singletons. Time point reported: peripheral blood 6 weeks after treatment start. The sample in question was PBMCs, obtained around atezolizumab (anti-PD-L1) treatment. These receptor sequences come from a man aged 60 to 75 with urothelial cancer.

The J gene is TRBJ1-2, the V gene TRBV7-9; no clear D. The CDR3 is 16 residues long. Germline-derived CDR1 and CDR2 are SEHNR and FQNEAQ (reference sequence). Trimming took off 1 base at V and 7 bases at J, with 19 bases between the two ends. The CDR3 DNA follows: TGTGCCAGCAGCTTAGACTCCTACTTAAACCGGGGTGGCTACACCTTC. Protein sequence: CASSLDSYLNRGGYTF.

The rearrangement joins TRBV14 to TRBJ1-1, with a weak D call TRBD1 (6 bases). From germline, CDR1 is SGHDN and CDR2 FVKESK. The CDR3 consists of 15 residues. The germline V and J ends were trimmed by 4 bases and 0 bases, with 12 bases remaining between them. CDR3 DNA sequence: TGTGCCAGCAGCCCTCACAGGGTCATGAACACTGAAGCTTTCTTT. Its protein is CASSPHRVMNTEAFF.

The genes are TRBV7-3 and TRBJ2-5; 9 bases are shared with TRBD2. Germline V lookup: CDR1 SGHTA, CDR2 FQGTGA. This CDR3 contains 16 residues. V dropped 5 bases and J dropped 4; count of bases not matched to a gene: 11. The CDR3 spells CASSRGSGGFGETQYF. The DNA of the CDR3 is TGTGCCAGCAGCCGGGGGAGCGGGGGGTTCGGAGAGACCCAGTACTTC.

This clone was recorded only once. The rearrangement joins TRBV15 to TRBJ2-7; TRBD2 aligns across 7 bases. Germline loops: CDR1 LNHNV, CDR2 YYDKDF (reference sequence). V shed 0 bases and J 6 bases; nucleotides not matched to a gene: 11. CDR3 size: 16 residues. The CDR3, as DNA: TGTGCCACCAGCAGAGATCGTGTGGGAGGGCGCGCCGAGCAGTACTTC. Translated, it gives CATSRDRVGGRAEQYF.

This clone was counted a single time. This sequence joins TRBV7-2 and TRBJ1-3; D possibly corresponds to TRBD1 (5 bases). Germline values: CDR1 SGHTA, CDR2 FQGNSA. Trimming shortened V by 0 bases and J by 1 base, and 10 bases separated the two germline ends. The CDR3 is 16 residues long. The CDR3 here is CASSLATPGSGNTIYF. The CDR3 region has the DNA TGTGCCAGCAGCTTAGCCACGCCAGGGTCTGGAAACACCATATATTTT.

This sequence joins TRBV4-2 and TRBJ1-4; no clear D. This CDR3 has 14 residues. Germline V gene data show CDR1 as LGHNA and CDR2 as YNFKEQ. V was cut by 4 bases and J by 6 bases, with 12 bases left in between. The CDR3 region has the DNA TGTGCCAGCAGCCCCTCGGGAAGGGATGAAAAACTGTTTTTT. Protein sequence: CASSPSGRDEKLFF.

The V and J genes are TRBV11-1 and TRBJ1-2; D is unresolved. The germline V gene encodes CDR1 SGHAT and CDR2 FQDESV (reference sequence). CDR3 length: 15 residues. The ends were cut back, 5 bases at V and 2 bases at J, with 15 bases in the middle. The CDR3 nucleotides read TGTGCCAGCAGCCCTCGGCCCCAACAGAACTATGGCTACACCTTC. Amino acid sequence: CASSPRPQQNYGYTF.

CDR3 sequence: CASSYGTGDPEAFF. CDR3 coding DNA: TGTGCCAGCAGTTACGGGACAGGGGATCCTGAAGCTTTCTTT. The chain joins TRBV6-6 to TRBJ1-1; 10 bases match TRBD1. Germline CDR1 is MNHNY and CDR2 is SVGAGI (reference sequence). This CDR3 comprises 14 residues. V was pared by 2 bases and J by 6 bases, with 3 bases of the junction left unmatched.